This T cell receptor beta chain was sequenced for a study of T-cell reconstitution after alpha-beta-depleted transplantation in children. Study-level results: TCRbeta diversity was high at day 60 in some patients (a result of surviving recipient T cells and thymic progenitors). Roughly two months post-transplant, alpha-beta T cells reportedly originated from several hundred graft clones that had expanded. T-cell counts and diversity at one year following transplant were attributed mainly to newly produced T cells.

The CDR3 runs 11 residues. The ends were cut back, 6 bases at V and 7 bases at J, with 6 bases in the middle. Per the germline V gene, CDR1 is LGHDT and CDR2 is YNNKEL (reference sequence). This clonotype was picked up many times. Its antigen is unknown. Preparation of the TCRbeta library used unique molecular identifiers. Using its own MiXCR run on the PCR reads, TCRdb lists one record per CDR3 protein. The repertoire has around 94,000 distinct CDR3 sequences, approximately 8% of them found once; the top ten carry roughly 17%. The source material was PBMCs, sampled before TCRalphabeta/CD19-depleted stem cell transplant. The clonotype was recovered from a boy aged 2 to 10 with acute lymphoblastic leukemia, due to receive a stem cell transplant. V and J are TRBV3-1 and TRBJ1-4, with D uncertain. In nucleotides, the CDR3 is TGTGCCAGCAGGCGGGGTGAAAAACTGTTTTTT. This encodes CASRRGEKLFF.